This record covers a single T cell receptor (beta chain). Study processing details: Amplifying reference gene primers gave estimates of nucleated cell counts. Some clones are missing from TCRdb's copy, which holds only in-frame ones; the method was immunoSEQ multiplex PCR. The DNA was the basis for D and trimming; V, J and clone size are from that table. The profile covers over 300,000 clones, with roughly nine tenths appearing a single time and approximately 6.5% taken by the ten largest. These data belong to a study of blood T cell repertoires in COVID-19. Germline V gives CDR1 SEHNR, CDR2 FQNEAQ (reference sequence). This CDR3 comprises 16 residues. V trimming: 4 bases; J trimming: 3 bases; junction bases outside the gene matches: 10.

Specimen: peripheral blood. This receptor was taken from a man between 18 and 35 years old who had recovered from COVID-19. This chain connects TRBV7-9 to TRBJ2-7; 9 bases agree with TRBD2. Here the CDR3 reads CASSSLAGEVRYEQYF. The CDR3 nucleotides are TGTGCCAGCAGCTCCTTAGCGGGGGAGGTCCGCTACGAGCAGTACTTC.